This note documents a single T cell receptor (beta chain) sequence. The data are from a study of blood T cell repertoires in COVID-19. Overall study context: Whether acute or convalescent, the COVID-19 samples came from the United States, Italy and Spain. The cDNA or gDNA used as material had been derived from T cells, B-cell-depleted T cells, or PBMCs.

Authors' methods: For nucleated cells, counts were estimated from reference gene primer amplification. Produced via immunoSEQ multiplex PCR; TCRdb's table is partial and in-frame only. That table supplies the V and J calls and clone size; D and trimming were determined from the DNA. The repertoire has about 100,000 clones, about 80% of them found once; the top ten carry around 29%. This CDR3 has 15 residues. V trimming: 4 bases; J trimming: 3 bases; junction bases outside the gene matches: 7. Germline V CDR1 and CDR2: SGHRS, YFSETQ. The sequence derives from a man aged 70 or older with active or convalescent COVID-19. The chain is built from TRBV5-1 and TRBJ1-3; 7 nucleotides line up with TRBD1. Sequencing was done on a sample of peripheral blood. This chain's CDR3 is CASSIFTGDGNTIYF. CDR3 coding DNA: TGCGCCAGCAGCATCTTCACAGGGGATGGAAACACCATATATTTT.